This T cell receptor (beta chain) was captured in a study of blood T cells in healthy people across ages. This clonotype has a count of ten or more. Its antigen is undetermined. Healthy Caucasian individuals from Russia aged about 6 to 100 served as donors. The sample, 7.5 to 10 milliliters of peripheral blood, was drawn from each donor. In each sample, at least 7 million PBMCs were isolated. The study's findings and limits: The authors considered diversity estimates from one million T cells to be underestimates.

Trimming pared 4 bases from V and 8 bases from J, leaving 23 bases between. The CDR3 contains 16 residues. Per germline, CDR1 MNHEY and CDR2 SVGAGI. Primers used in a second PCR of roughly 6 to 11 cycles were a sample-barcoded 5' primer and a J-beta primer mix. TCRdb reanalysed the 5' RACE reads using MiXCR and keeps one entry per CDR3 protein. The sample consists of under 750,000 distinct CDR3 sequences, about 45% of them appearing once. This TCR derives from an elderly man in good health. The chain carries TRBV6-5 and TRBJ1-2, with D perhaps matching TRBD1 (6 bases). What was sequenced was blood. The CDR3 spells CASSFLSDSQVGGYTF. The CDR3 nucleotides read TGTGCCAGCAGTTTCCTTTCGGACAGCCAAGTAGGAGGCTACACCTTC.